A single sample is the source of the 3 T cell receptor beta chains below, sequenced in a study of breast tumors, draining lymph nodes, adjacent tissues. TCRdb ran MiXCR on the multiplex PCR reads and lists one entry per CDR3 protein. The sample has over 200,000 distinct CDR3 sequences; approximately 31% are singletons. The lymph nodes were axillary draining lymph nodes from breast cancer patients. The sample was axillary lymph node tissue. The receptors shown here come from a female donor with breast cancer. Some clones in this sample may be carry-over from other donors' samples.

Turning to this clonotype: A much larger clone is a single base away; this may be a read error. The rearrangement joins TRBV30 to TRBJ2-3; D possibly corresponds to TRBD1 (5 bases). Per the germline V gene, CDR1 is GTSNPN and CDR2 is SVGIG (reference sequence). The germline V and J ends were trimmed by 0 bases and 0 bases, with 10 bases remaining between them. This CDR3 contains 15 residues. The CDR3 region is CAWSVLGPSTDTQYF. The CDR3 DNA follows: TGTGCCTGGAGTGTGCTGGGGCCGAGCACAGATACGCAGTATTTT.

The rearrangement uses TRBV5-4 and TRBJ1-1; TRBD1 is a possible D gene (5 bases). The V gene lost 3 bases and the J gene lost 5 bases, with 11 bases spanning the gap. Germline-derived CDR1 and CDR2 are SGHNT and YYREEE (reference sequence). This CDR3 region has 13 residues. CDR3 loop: CASSSGTLTEAFF. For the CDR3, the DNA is TGTGCCAGCAGCTCCGGGACCCTGACTGAAGCTTTCTTT. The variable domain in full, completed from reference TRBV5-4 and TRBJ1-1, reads ETGVTQSPTHLIKTRGQQVTLRCSSQSGHNTVSWYQQALGQGPQFIFQYYREEENGRGNFPPRFSGLQFPNYSSELNVNALELDDSALYLCASSSGTLTEAFFGQGTRLTVV.

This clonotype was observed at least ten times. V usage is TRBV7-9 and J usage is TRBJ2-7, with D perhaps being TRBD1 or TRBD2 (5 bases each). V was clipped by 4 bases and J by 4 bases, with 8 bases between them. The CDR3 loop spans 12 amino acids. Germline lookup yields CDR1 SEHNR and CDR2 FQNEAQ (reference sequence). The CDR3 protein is CASSSGTYEQYF. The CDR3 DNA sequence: TGTGCCAGCAGCTCCGGGACGTACGAGCAGTACTTC.